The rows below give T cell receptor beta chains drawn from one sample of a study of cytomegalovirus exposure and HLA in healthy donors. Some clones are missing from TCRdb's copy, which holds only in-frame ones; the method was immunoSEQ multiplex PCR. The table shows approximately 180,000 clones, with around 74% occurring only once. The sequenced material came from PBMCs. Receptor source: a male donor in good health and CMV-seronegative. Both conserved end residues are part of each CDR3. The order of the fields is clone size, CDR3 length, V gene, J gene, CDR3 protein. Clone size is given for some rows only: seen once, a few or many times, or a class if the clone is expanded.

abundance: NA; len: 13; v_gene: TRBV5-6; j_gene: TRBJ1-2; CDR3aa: CASSLQGEFGYTF
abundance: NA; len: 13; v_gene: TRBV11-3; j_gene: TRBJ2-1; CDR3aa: CASSSYSLNEQFF
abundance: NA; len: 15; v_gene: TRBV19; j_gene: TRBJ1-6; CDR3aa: CASSWTGDDNSPLHF
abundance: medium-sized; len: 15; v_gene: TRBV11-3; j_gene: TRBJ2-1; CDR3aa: CASSSFEMPYNEQFF
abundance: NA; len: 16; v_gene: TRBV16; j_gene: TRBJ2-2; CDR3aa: CASSLLQGIPPGELFF
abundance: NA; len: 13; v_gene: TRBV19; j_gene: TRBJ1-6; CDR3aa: CASRSSYNSPLHF
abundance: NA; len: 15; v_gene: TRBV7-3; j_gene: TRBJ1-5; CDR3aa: CASSLTGAPNQPQHF
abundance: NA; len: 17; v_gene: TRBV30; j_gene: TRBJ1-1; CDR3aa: CAWSGGTGEIMNTEAFF
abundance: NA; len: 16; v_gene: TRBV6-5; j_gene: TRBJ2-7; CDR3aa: CASSYSTGTQIYEQYF
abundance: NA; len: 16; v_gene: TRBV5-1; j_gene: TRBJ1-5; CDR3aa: CASSLGPDRDNQPQHF
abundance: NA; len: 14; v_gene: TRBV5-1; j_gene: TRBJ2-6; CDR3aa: CAKERGAGANVLTF
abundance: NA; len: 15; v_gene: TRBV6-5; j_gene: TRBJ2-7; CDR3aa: CASSYSWTGSYEQYF
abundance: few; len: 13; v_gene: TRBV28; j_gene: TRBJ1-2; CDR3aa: CASSFRAWYGYTF
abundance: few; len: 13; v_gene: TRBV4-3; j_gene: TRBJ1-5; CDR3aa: CASSQDHNQPQHF
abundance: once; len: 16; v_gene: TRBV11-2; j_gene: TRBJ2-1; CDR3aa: CASSLAGSGRANEQFF
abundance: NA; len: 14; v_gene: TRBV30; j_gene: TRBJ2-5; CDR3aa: CAWSPGTDQETQYF
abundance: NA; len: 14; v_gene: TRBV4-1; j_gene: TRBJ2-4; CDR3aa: CASSERVAKNIQYF
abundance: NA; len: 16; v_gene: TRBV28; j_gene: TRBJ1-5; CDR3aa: CASSLPVGTEDQPQHF
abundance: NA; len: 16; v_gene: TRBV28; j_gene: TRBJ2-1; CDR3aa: CASSWGVAGTYNEQFF
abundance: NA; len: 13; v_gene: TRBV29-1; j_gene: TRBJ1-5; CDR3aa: CSVRQGCRQPQHF
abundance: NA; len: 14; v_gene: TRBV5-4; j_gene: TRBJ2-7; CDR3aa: CASSIGTVSYEQYF
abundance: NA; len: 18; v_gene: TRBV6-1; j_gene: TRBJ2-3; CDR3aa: CASSAHPVQGAGTDTQYF
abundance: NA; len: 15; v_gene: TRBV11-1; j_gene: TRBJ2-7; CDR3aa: CASSFTRGLSYEQYF
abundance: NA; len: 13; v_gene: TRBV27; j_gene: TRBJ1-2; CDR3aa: CASSYDGGGGYTF
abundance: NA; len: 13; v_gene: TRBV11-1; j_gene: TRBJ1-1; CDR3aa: CASRTTGSPEAFF
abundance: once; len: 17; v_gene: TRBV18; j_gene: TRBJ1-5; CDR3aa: CASSLWTGRFSNQPQHF
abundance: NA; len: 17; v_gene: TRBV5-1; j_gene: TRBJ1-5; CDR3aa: CASSLGSADYSNQPQHF
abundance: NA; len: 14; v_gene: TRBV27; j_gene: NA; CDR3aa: CASSQTGSSYEQYF
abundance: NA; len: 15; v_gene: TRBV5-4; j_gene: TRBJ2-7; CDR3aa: CASSLDQGLEREWYF
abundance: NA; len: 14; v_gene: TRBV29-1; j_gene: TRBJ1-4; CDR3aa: CSVRDFATNEKLFF
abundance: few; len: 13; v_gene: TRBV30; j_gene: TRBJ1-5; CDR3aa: CAWSVQGNQPQHF
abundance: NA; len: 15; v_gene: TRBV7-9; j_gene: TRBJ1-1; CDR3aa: CASSIPGQMNTEAFF
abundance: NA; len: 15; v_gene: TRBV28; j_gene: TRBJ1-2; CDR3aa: CASSSTTGGTGGYTF
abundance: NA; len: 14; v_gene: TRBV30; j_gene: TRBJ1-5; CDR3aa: CAWSVRTGGQPQHF
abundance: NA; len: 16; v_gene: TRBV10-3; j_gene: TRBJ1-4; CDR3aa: CAISGGDRASREKLFF
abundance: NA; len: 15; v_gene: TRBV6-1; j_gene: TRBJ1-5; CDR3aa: CASSTTVGSNQPQHF
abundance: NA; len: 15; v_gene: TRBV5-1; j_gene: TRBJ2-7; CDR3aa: CASSSRPRVTYEQYF
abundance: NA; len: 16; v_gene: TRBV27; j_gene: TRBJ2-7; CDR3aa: CASSLYSGRAYGEQYF
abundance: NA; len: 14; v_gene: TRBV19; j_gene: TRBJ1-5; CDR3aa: CASSIGTDSQPQHF
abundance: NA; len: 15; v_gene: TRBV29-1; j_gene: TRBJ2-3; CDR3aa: CSGAVVAGLTDTQYF
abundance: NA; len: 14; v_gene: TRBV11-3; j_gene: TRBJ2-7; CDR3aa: CASSPRGSPYEQYF
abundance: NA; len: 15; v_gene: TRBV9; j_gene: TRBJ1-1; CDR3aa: CASSPRPGRGTEAFF
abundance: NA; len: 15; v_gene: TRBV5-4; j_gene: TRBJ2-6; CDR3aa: CASRFQGAGANVLTF
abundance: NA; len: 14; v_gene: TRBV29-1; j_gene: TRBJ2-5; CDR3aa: CSSGLAGVGETQYF
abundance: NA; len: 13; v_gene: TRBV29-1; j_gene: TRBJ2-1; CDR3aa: CSVRGVGVGEQFF
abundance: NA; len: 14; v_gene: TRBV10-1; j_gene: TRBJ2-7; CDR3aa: CASSETGGSYEQYF
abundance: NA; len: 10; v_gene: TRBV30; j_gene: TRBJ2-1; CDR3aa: CAWKKEGAFF
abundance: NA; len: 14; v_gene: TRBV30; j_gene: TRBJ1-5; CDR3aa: CAWTGTGSNQPQHF
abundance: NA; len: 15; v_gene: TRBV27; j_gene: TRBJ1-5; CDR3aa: CASSLNTGGGQPQHF
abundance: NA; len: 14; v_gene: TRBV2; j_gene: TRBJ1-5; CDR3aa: CASSPTGGTQPQHF
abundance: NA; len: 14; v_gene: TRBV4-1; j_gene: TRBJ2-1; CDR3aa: CASSQVDTYNEQFF
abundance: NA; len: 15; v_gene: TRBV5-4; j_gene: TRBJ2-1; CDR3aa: CASSIRLAGESEQFF